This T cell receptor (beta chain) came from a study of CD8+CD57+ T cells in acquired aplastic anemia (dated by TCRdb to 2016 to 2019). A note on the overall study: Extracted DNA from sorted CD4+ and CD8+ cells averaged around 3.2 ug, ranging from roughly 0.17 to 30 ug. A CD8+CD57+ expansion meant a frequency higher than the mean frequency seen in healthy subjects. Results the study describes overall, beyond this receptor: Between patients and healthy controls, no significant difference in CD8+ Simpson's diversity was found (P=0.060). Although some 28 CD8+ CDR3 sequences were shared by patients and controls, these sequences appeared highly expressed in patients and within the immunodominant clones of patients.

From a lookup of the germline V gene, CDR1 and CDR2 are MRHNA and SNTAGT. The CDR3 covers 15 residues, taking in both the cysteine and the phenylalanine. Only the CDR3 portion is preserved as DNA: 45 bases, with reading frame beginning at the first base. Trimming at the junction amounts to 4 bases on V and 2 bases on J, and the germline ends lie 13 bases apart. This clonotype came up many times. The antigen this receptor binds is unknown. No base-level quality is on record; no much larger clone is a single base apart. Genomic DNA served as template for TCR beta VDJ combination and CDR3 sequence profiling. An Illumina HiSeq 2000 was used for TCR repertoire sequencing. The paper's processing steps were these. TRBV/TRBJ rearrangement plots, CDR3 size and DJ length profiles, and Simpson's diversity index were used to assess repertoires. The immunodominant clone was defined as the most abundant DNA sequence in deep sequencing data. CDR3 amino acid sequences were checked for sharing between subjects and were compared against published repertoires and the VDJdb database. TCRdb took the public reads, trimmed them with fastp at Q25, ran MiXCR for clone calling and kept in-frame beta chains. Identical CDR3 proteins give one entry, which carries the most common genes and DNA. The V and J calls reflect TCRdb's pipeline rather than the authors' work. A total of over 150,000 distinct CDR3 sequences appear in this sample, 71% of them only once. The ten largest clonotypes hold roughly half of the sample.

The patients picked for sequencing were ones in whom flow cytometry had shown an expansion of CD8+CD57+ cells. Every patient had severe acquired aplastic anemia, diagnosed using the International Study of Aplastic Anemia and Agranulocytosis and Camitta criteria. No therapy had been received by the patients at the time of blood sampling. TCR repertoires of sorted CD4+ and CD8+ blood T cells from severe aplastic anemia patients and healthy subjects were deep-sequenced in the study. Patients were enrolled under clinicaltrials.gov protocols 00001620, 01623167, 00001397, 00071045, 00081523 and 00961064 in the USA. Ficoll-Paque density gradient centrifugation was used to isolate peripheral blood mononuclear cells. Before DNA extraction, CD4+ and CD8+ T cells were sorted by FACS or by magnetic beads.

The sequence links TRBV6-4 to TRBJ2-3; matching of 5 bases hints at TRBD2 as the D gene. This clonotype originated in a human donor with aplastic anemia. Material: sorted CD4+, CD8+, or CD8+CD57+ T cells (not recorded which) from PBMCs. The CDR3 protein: CASSAGALATDTQYF. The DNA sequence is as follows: TGTGCCAGCAGTGCAGGAGCTCTAGCCACAGATACGCAGTATTTT.